This TCR beta chain was recorded in a study of vaccination and CD4 T cells after COVID-19. Cultured CD4+ T-cell DNA underwent Oncomine TCR Beta short-read sequencing. Scientists extracted genomic DNA from CD4+ T cells grown in culture. TCRdb analysed the PCR reads with MiXCR anew, one entry per CDR3 protein. The sample consists of around 10,000 distinct CDR3 sequences, roughly 40% of them appearing once. Of note for this clonotype: Its antigen is undetermined.

The V end was cut by 3 bases, the J end by 5 bases, with 5 bases between. Per germline, CDR1 KGHSH and CDR2 LQKENI. The CDR3 totals 13 residues. Stated treatment: approximately 11-day PBMC culture with coronavirus spike peptide pools or control peptides (ViraFEST assay). Before the COVID-19 pandemic (2011-2018), CD4+ T cells were obtained from the unexposed donor. Sequences were obtained from CD4+ T cells from blood, cultured in vitro. The rearrangement joins TRBV18 to TRBJ1-6; D unresolved. This sequence originates from a human donor in good health. CDR3 in amino acids: CASSPTDNSPLHF. CDR3 coding DNA: TGTGCCAGCTCACCGACGGATAATTCACCCCTCCACTTT.